What follows are 24 T cell receptor beta chains derived from one specimen sequenced in a study of T cells after yellow fever vaccination. One entry per CDR3 protein, called by TCRdb with MiXCR from the 5' RACE reads. This sample has about 160,000 distinct CDR3 sequences, with 5.5% to 7.5% found just once. Sequences were derived from CD4+ T cells sorted from PBMCs, sampled 5 days after the first yellow fever vaccination. These receptors originate from a man between 18 and 29 years old who received the YFV17D yellow fever vaccine.

In its sample, this clonotype was seen many times. This chain joins TRBV6-5 and TRBJ2-2; 14 bases align to TRBD2. The CDR3 is 16 residues long. The V gene end was trimmed by 1 base and the J gene end by 5 bases; junction bases not matched to a gene: 0. Germline V gene data show CDR1 as MNHEY and CDR2 as SVGAGI. The CDR3 reads CASSYWTSGGTGELFF. Here the CDR3 DNA reads TGTGCCAGCAGTTACTGGACTAGCGGGGGGACCGGGGAGCTGTTTTTT.

This clonotype was observed at least ten times. This chain uses TRBV6-5 with TRBJ2-1, with 9 bases lining up with TRBD1. The CDR3 spans 14 residues. Germline CDR1 is MNHEY and CDR2 is SVGAGI. V lost 6 bases, J lost 7 bases, and 7 bases stayed unmatched. For the CDR3, the DNA is TGTGCCAGCAGATCCACAGGGGGCGAGAATGAGCAGTTCTTC. It codes for CASRSTGGENEQFF.

This clonotype was seen ten or more times. The V and J genes are TRBV20-1 and TRBJ2-7, with D possibly matching TRBD2 (6 bases). The CDR3 extends over 12 amino acids. The germline gives CDR1 DFQATT, CDR2 SNEGSKA (reference sequence). V lost 7 bases, J lost 0 bases, and 10 bases lay in between. The chain's CDR3 is CSVATSSYEQYF. The CDR3 region has the DNA TGCAGTGTTGCGACTAGCTCCTACGAGCAGTACTTC.

This clonotype was observed many times. The gene calls are TRBV12-3 or TRBV12-4 and TRBJ1-4; no firm D call. This CDR3 contains 15 residues. The ends were cut back, 3 bases at V and 0 bases at J, with 8 bases in the middle. CDR3 sequence: CASSLVGATNEKLFF. The DNA for the CDR3 is TGTGCCAGCAGTTTGGTCGGGGCAACTAATGAAAAACTGTTTTTT.

In regard to this clonotype: This sequence may be a read error, since a much larger clone differs from it by one base. The DNA of the CDR3 is TGTGCCAGCAGCTGGGCGGGGCAGTATTTT. Its protein is CASSWAGQYF. J is TRBJ2-3 and V is TRBV7-3; D is perhaps TRBD2 (5 bases). Germline lookup yields CDR1 SGHTA and CDR2 FQGTGA. V lost 4 bases to trimming and J lost 11 bases, with 7 bases between them. There are 10 residues in the CDR3.

This clonotype was detected many times. The rearrangement joins TRBV15 to TRBJ1-5; D is ambiguous. Germline CDR1 LNHNV, CDR2 YYDKDF (reference sequence). This CDR3 comprises 15 residues. V was trimmed by 0 bases and J by 6 bases, leaving 12 bases between them. CDR3 region: CATSRDPGGSQPQHF. The DNA for the CDR3 is TGTGCCACCAGCAGAGATCCCGGAGGCAGTCAGCCCCAGCATTTT.

This clonotype was observed a few times. V usage is TRBV10-3 and J usage is TRBJ1-1, with 8 positions matching TRBD1. Germline lookup yields CDR1 ENHRY and CDR2 SYGVKD. The ends lost 6 bases at V and 4 bases at J; junction bases unmatched: 10. This CDR3 has 15 amino acids. The CDR3 DNA sequence: TGTGCCATCAGAGCTCAGGGGGCAGGGGGCACTGAAGCTTTCTTT. Protein product: CAIRAQGAGGTEAFF.

This clonotype showed up many times. V is TRBV19 and J is TRBJ1-1; 8 bases align to TRBD1. Trimming cost V 2 bases and J 11 bases; bases outside gene matches: 7. This CDR3 has 13 residues. The V gene's germline CDR1 is LNHDA and CDR2 SQIVND (reference sequence). The CDR3 DNA reads as TGTGCCAGTAGTATATCCGGGACAGGAGGCGCTTTCTTT. Translation gives CASSISGTGGAFF.

J is TRBJ1-1 and V is TRBV5-1, with a weak D call TRBD1 (5 bases). Germline V gene sequence: CDR1 SGHRS, CDR2 YFSETQ. Trimming pared 0 bases from V and 6 bases from J, leaving 15 bases between. There are 15 residues in the CDR3. This chain's CDR3 is CASSLAVGQGSEAFF. CDR3 bases: TGCGCCAGCAGCTTGGCCGTTGGGCAGGGCTCTGAAGCTTTCTTT.

This clonotype showed up many times. V gene TRBV5-1 combines with J gene TRBJ2-1, with no clear D. Trimming left V 0 bases short and J 7 bases short, with 11 bases between. The CDR3 extends over 14 amino acids. Germline-derived CDR1 and CDR2 are SGHRS and YFSETQ. The CDR3 region has the DNA TGCGCCAGCAGCTTGGGGACGTTCTTTAATGAGCAGTTCTTC. This sequence encodes CASSLGTFFNEQFF.

The chain couples TRBV7-2 to TRBJ2-7, with a tentative D call TRBD2 (6 bases). CDR3 size: 15 residues. Germline lookup yields CDR1 SGHTA and CDR2 FQGNSA. The V and J ends lost 0 bases and 4 bases respectively, with 13 bases between them. The CDR3 region is CASSLALSREYEQYV. The CDR3 DNA sequence: TGTGCCAGCAGCTTAGCGCTCTCGCGGGAATACGAGCAGTACGTC.

The chain recombines TRBV6-6 with TRBJ1-4; D is possibly TRBD1 (5 bases). The V gene's germline CDR1 is MNHNY and CDR2 SVGAGI (reference sequence). This CDR3 contains 12 residues. V was shortened by 2 bases and J by 7 bases, with 5 bases between the two germline ends. The DNA for the CDR3 is TGTGCCAGCAGTTACGGGGGTGAAAAACTGTTTTTT. Amino acid sequence: CASSYGGEKLFF.

This clonotype has only a few counts. This chain links TRBV24-1 with TRBJ1-1; 8 nucleotides align to TRBD1. CDR3 length: 15 residues. J was trimmed by 4 bases and V by 2 bases; bases with no gene match: 5. In germline, CDR1 is KGHDR, CDR2 SFDVKD. The CDR3 protein is CATSDSRGQGTEAFF. CDR3 nucleotide sequence: TGTGCCACCAGTGATTCCAGGGGGCAGGGCACTGAAGCTTTCTTT.

The V gene is TRBV5-5, the J gene TRBJ1-6; weak D call: TRBD1 (6 bases). Trimming cost V 8 bases and J 2 bases, with 14 bases left between them. Germline V gives CDR1 SGHKS, CDR2 YYEKEE (reference sequence). The CDR3 consists of 15 residues. CDR3 sequence (DNA): TGTGCCAGTAGCAATGGACAGCCCTATAATTCACCCCTCCACTTT. Its translation: CASSNGQPYNSPLHF.

This clonotype came up many times. The chain joins TRBV20-1 to TRBJ1-2, with 7 bases identical to TRBD1. Trimming cost V 0 bases and J 4 bases; bases outside gene matches: 8. The CDR3 length is 15 residues. Germline CDR1 DFQATT, CDR2 SNEGSKA (reference sequence). CDR3 region: CSARDWSGTVYGYTF. CDR3 DNA: TGCAGTGCTAGAGACTGGAGCGGGACAGTCTATGGCTACACCTTC.

The chain uses TRBV20-1 and TRBJ2-6; D unclear. The germline V gene has CDR1 DFQATT and CDR2 SNEGSKA (reference sequence). Trimming took 2 bases from V and 4 from J, leaving 9 bases between them. CDR3 length: 14 amino acids. As DNA, the CDR3 is TGCAGTGCTAGACCTCTATCAGGGGCCAACGTCCTGACTTTC. It encodes CSARPLSGANVLTF.

This clonotype was detected ten times or more. The CDR3 region is CASSRERGVYYGYTF. DNA for the CDR3: TGCGCCAGCAGCCGCGAGCGGGGAGTTTACTATGGCTACACCTTC. The chain carries TRBV4-1 and TRBJ1-2; D gene unclear. Germline V gene data show CDR1 as MGHRA and CDR2 as YSYEKL. V was shortened by 4 bases and J by 3 bases, with 15 bases between the two germline ends. This CDR3 contains 15 residues.

This clonotype came up many times. The rearrangement uses TRBV27 and TRBJ2-5; TRBD2 matches 8 bases. The CDR3 spans 13 residues. Germline lookup yields CDR1 MNHEY and CDR2 SMNVEV (reference sequence). With 8 bases clipped from V and 2 bases from J, the junction kept 4 bases outside the gene matches. CDR3 sequence: CASGGLAQETQYF. The CDR3 DNA reads as TGTGCCAGCGGAGGACTAGCACAAGAGACCCAGTACTTC.

This clonotype has a count of ten or more. This chain links TRBV29-1 with TRBJ1-3; D is unclear. Germline V gene lookup returns CDR1 SQVTM and CDR2 ANQGSEA. V lost 4 bases and J lost 4, with 8 bases in between. This CDR3 contains 12 residues. The CDR3 DNA is TGCAGCGTTGCCGAGGCGGGAAACACCATATATTTT. This translates into CSVAEAGNTIYF.

V and J are TRBV7-3 and TRBJ2-7; 8 nucleotides agree with TRBD1. Germline loops: CDR1 SGHTA, CDR2 FQGTGA. J was trimmed by 5 bases and V by 3 bases; bases with no gene match: 6. There are 14 residues in the CDR3. The CDR3 loop is CASSLDRESNEQYF. The CDR3 nucleotides read TGTGCCAGCAGCTTGGACAGGGAGTCGAACGAGCAGTACTTC.

This clonotype was recorded at least ten times. The gene calls are TRBV5-1 and TRBJ2-3; D is unresolved. The CDR3 extends over 15 amino acids. The V and J ends lost 7 bases and 6 bases respectively, with 21 bases between them. Germline loops: CDR1 SGHRS, CDR2 YFSETQ. CDR3 DNA: TGCGCCAGCCAGGAAGTGGCTAGGGCTTCGGATACGCAGTATTTT. This translates into CASQEVARASDTQYF.

The sample holds many counts of this clonotype. The chain employs TRBV6-1 and TRBJ2-3, with D tentatively TRBD1 or TRBD2 (5 bases each). Germline lookup yields CDR1 MNHNS and CDR2 SASEGT. This CDR3 has 14 amino acids. The V and J ends lost 6 bases and 8 bases respectively, with 18 bases between them. The CDR3 sequence is CASSSNDLRGTQYF. CDR3 nucleotides: TGTGCCAGCAGCTCAAACGATTTGAGGGGTACGCAGTATTTT.

This clonotype was detected many times. J is TRBJ1-5 and V is TRBV7-2; D is possibly TRBD1 (6 bases). Germline CDR1 is SGHTA and CDR2 is FQGNSA. The ends were cut back, 5 bases at V and 3 bases at J, with 14 bases in the middle. The CDR3 extends over 15 amino acids. In nucleotides, the CDR3 is TGTGCCAGCAGCCTCACCGGGACAAACAATCAGCCCCAGCATTTT. It codes for CASSLTGTNNQPQHF.

This clonotype was detected ten times or more. CDR3 DNA: TGTGCCAGCAGTTTGAGTCAGGGGGTCACCGGGGAGCTGTTTTTT. Encoded protein: CASSLSQGVTGELFF. The chain uses TRBV12-3 or TRBV12-4 and TRBJ2-2, with 7 bases fitting TRBD1. The CDR3 is made up of 15 amino acids. V shed 3 bases, J shed 4 bases, and the junction held 5 bases outside the gene matches.